This T cell receptor (beta chain) appears in the sequencing data of a study of cytomegalovirus exposure and HLA in healthy donors. Regarding the study as a whole: The CMV antigen specificity of three CMV-associated chains was confirmed through in vitro analysis.

In the case of this clone: The antigen is undetermined.

Assay used: immunoSEQ multiplex PCR; TCRdb lists only in-frame clones, some missing. The sample lists about 74,000 clones; roughly 92% were seen once. The CDR3 spans 13 residues. Trimming removed 0 bases from V and 7 bases from J; junction bases left unmatched: 3. From germline, CDR1 is SGHNT and CDR2 YYREEE (reference sequence). The receptor was isolated from a woman aged 18-29 years in good health and CMV-seropositive. The material sequenced was PBMCs. V gene TRBV5-4 combines with J gene TRBJ1-1; 7 nucleotides agree with TRBD1. The CDR3 DNA is TGTGCCAGCAGCTTGGCGGGACAGATTGAAGCTTTCTTT. Its protein is CASSLAGQIEAFF.